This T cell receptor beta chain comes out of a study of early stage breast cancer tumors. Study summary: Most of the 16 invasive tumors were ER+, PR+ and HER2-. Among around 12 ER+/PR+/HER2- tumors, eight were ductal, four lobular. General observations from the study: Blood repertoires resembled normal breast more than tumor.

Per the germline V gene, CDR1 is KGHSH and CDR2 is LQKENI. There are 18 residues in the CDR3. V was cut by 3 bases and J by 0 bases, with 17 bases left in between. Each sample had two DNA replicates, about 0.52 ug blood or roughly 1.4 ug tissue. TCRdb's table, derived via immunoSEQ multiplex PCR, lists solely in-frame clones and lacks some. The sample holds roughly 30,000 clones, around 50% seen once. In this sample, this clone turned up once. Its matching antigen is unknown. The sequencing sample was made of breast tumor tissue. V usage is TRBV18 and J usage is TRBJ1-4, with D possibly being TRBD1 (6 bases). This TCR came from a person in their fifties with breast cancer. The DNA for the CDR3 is TGTGCCAGCTCACCGCGCGTCGGACAGTCTGCAACTAATGAAAAACTGTTTTTT. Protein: CASSPRVGQSATNEKLFF.